This TCR beta chain is from a study of cytomegalovirus exposure and HLA in healthy donors. About the research overall: Sequencing of 150 million to 200 million T cells in an earlier analysis found around 110 million unique TCR beta sequences.

Broader study findings: TCR beta V- and J-gene trimming, according to a later analysis, was linked to a missense DCLRE1C variant. Looking again later, the authors saw that most CMV-associated TCR beta chains seemed HLA-restricted. Altogether, some 170 TCR beta chains were recorded as cytomegalovirus-associated.

V dropped 0 bases and J dropped 5; count of bases not matched to a gene: 12. The CDR3 extends over 19 amino acids. Germline V gene sequence: CDR1 SGHDT, CDR2 YYEEEE. Remarks on this clone: Its specificity is unknown.

Researchers ran the PCR with 60 Vbeta and 13 Jbeta primers. Profiling relied on immunoSEQ multiplex PCR, and the TCRdb table lists in-frame clones only, not all of them. The repertoire holds around 200,000 clones, with about 74% as singletons. This rearrangement joins TRBV5-6 to TRBJ2-5; 14 bases agree with TRBD2. The sequencing input was PBMCs. This TCR came from a man aged 35 to 55 in good health and CMV-seronegative. In DNA, the CDR3 is TGTGCCAGCAGCTTGGCGGGGACTAGCGGGGGCCCTGAGATGGAGACCCAGTACTTC. Encoded protein: CASSLAGTSGGPEMETQYF.